This T cell receptor (beta chain) is drawn from a study of breast tumors, draining lymph nodes, adjacent tissues. Study-level findings and limits: Tumor TCR diversity was below lymph nodes but above nontumor tissue. Data fit most tumor T cells coming from lymph node, expanding in tumor.

The length of the CDR3 is 16 residues. MiXCR, run by TCRdb on the multiplex PCR reads, gives a single entry per CDR3 protein. Among approximately 140,000 distinct CDR3 sequences listed, 32% were seen once. This clonotype was detected many times. Its target is unknown. Breast cancer patients provided tissue from their axillary draining lymph nodes. What was sequenced was axillary lymph node tissue. The sequence was obtained from a female donor with breast cancer. Some clones in this sample may be carry-over from other donors' samples. The V gene is TRBV3-2, the J gene TRBJ2-5; the table calls TRBD2, which could not be checked here. TRBV3-2 is given as a pseudogene. The CDR3 spells CASSQFGGGGTETQYF. The CDR3 DNA follows: TGTGCCAGCAGCCAATTCGGCGGGGGGGGCACGGAGACCCAGTACTTC.